This TCR beta chain emerged from a study of technical replicates of blood from several donors. The table came from immunoSEQ multiplex PCR; TCRdb's copy has only in-frame clones and leaves some out. The sample has tens of thousands of clones; 98% are singletons. The CDR3 has 14 amino acids. Trimming shortened V by 5 bases and J by 1 base, and 11 bases separated the two germline ends. Germline loops: CDR1 SGHVS, CDR2 FNYEAQ. The receptor comes from a human donor in good health. The gene calls are TRBV7-6 and TRBJ1-1; D is unresolved. Sequenced input: T cells isolated from PBMCs. The DNA of the CDR3 is TGTGCCAGCAGCGACAAGAAGAAGAACACTGAAGCTTTCTTT. This codes for CASSDKKKNTEAFF.